The present entry profiles one TCR beta chain with its context. Methods used by the authors: Using reference gene primer amplification, nucleated cell counts were estimated. Repertoires were generated with immunoSEQ multiplex PCR, while TCRdb's copy carries only in-frame clones and drops some. V and J calls and clone size follow that table, whereas D and trimming were derived from the DNA. The sample has some 170,000 clones, 87% seen once. This sample is part of a study of blood T cell repertoires in COVID-19. Study overall: PBMCs, B-cell-depleted T cells, or T cells were the source of the cDNA or gDNA that made up the material.

The V end lost 1 base, the J end lost 4 bases, and 14 bases lay between the germline ends. Germline CDR1 SGHAT, CDR2 FQNNGV. This CDR3 comprises 15 residues. The genes are TRBV11-2 and TRBJ2-7, with D possibly matching TRBD2 (5 bases). This sequence was found in a woman between 50 and 59 years old with acute or convalescent COVID-19. The sequenced sample was peripheral blood. In DNA form, the CDR3 reads TGTGCCAGCAGCTTAGGCCCAACACCGGGATACGAGCAGTACTTC. Amino acid sequence: CASSLGPTPGYEQYF. The full variable domain, with the rest looked up from reference TRBV11-2 and TRBJ2-7, is EAGVAQSPRYKIIEKRQSVAFWCNPISGHATLYWYQQILGQGPKLLIQFQNNGVVDDSQLPKDRFSAERLKGVDSTLKIQPAKLEDSAVYLCASSLGPTPGYEQYFGPGTRLTVT.